Each of the 9 T cell receptor beta chains below was sequenced from the same sample in a study of response to subunit inactivated influenza vaccine. TCRdb re-called the RT-PCR reads through MiXCR, storing one row per CDR3 protein. The table lists roughly 630,000 distinct CDR3 sequences, less than 15% of them singletons. Sequenced material: PBMCs from blood, taken less than 15 days before vaccination. The receptors shown here come from a man aged 50 or older who received an inactivated influenza vaccine.

The chain couples TRBV5-5 to TRBJ2-2; no firm D call. The CDR3 consists of 14 residues. Germline V CDR1 and CDR2: SGHKS, YYEKEE (reference sequence). The V end was cut by 4 bases, the J end by 7 bases, with 14 bases between. CDR3 amino acids: CASSNRATNGELFF. CDR3 nucleotide sequence: TGTGCCAGCAGCAACCGGGCCACGAACGGGGAGCTGTTTTTT.

This clonotype was seen a handful of times. This chain uses TRBV2 with TRBJ2-7; D may match TRBD1 or TRBD2 (5 bases each). The CDR3 length is 11 residues. Between the trimmed V and J ends, which lost 3 bases and 6 bases, there was a span of 6 bases. CDR1 and CDR2 from the germline V gene are SNHLY and FYNNEI. The CDR3 region is CASSERGEQYF. The CDR3 DNA reads TGTGCCAGCAGTGAGAGGGGCGAGCAGTACTTC.

The chain couples TRBV2 to TRBJ2-4; D remains unclear. Germline CDR1 and CDR2: SNHLY and FYNNEI. The length of the CDR3 is 18 residues. V lost 6 bases and J lost 2, with 23 bases in between. The CDR3 region is CASSAEMDGLGSKNIQYF. CDR3 DNA sequence: TGTGCCAGCAGCGCAGAAATGGATGGTTTAGGATCCAAAAACATTCAGTACTTC.

A few counts support this clonotype. The chain combines TRBV7-8 with TRBJ2-3; 8 nucleotides agree with TRBD1. This CDR3 has 18 amino acids. From germline, CDR1 is SGHVS and CDR2 FQNEAQ. Trimming cost V 5 bases and J 0 bases; bases outside gene matches: 13. The CDR3 spells CASSQLGQGISSTDTQYF. For the CDR3, the DNA is TGTGCCAGCAGCCAACTTGGACAGGGTATCTCCAGCACAGATACGCAGTATTTT.

This clonotype appeared a few times. The chain joins TRBV20-1 to TRBJ2-1; tentatively, D is TRBD1 (5 bases). V was pared by 6 bases and J by 9 bases, with 12 bases between. From germline, CDR1 is DFQATT and CDR2 SNEGSKA (reference sequence). The CDR3 contains 11 residues. The CDR3 sequence is CSAKGQSEQFF. The CDR3 coding sequence is TGCAGTGCCAAAGGACAAAGTGAGCAGTTCTTC.

The chain uses TRBV5-1 and TRBJ2-4; a possible D gene is TRBD1 (6 bases). Trimming cost V 4 bases and J 2 bases, with 13 bases left between them. CDR3 length: 15 amino acids. Germline assignment: CDR1 SGHRS and CDR2 YFSETQ. CDR3 amino acids: CASSLGTLTKNIQYF. The CDR3 DNA reads TGCGCCAGCAGCCTTGGGACACTGACCAAAAACATTCAGTACTTC.

V usage is TRBV19 and J usage is TRBJ2-1; no reliable D call. The V and J ends lost 6 bases and 6 bases respectively, with 15 bases between them. Germline lookup yields CDR1 LNHDA and CDR2 SQIVND (reference sequence). This CDR3 spans 14 amino acids. The CDR3 is CASSQGKDLNEQFF. The CDR3 DNA follows: TGTGCCAGTAGCCAAGGAAAGGACCTCAATGAGCAGTTCTTC.

This rearrangement joins TRBV12-3 or TRBV12-4 to TRBJ2-7; the D gene is possibly TRBD1 (7 bases). The CDR3 has 14 residues. V lost 6 bases and J 2 bases, leaving 14 bases between the germline ends. Here the CDR3 DNA reads TGTGCCAGCAGCGCATTCAGGGGGGCCTACGAGCAGTACTTC. This gives the protein CASSAFRGAYEQYF.

Only a few counts were recorded for this clonotype. This sequence joins TRBV6-2 or TRBV6-3 and TRBJ2-3; D perhaps matches TRBD1 (5 bases). The length of the CDR3 is 14 residues. Germline V gene lookup returns CDR1 MNHEY and CDR2 SVGEGT. Trimming pared 4 bases from V and 5 bases from J, leaving 13 bases between. In DNA form, the CDR3 reads TGTGCCAGCAGTTCGGCCAGGGATGGAGATACGCAGTATTTT. Translating gives CASSSARDGDTQYF.